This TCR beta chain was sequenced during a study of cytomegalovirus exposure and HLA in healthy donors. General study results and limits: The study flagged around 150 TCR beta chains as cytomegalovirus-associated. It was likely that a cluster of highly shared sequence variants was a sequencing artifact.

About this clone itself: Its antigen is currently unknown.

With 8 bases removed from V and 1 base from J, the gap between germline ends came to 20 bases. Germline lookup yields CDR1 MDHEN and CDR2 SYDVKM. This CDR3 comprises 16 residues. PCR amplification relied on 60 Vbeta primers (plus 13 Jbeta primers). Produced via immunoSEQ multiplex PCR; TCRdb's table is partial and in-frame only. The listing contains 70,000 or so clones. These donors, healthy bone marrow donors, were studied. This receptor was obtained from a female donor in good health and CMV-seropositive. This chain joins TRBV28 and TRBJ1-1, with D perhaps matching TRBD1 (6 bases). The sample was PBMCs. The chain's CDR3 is CASPPSLQGWNTEAFF. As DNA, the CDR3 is TGTGCCAGCCCCCCCTCCCTACAGGGATGGAACACTGAAGCTTTCTTT.